This TCR beta chain originates from a study of T cell responses to AZD1222 COVID-19 vaccine. The wider study: Pooling was applied to second doses at about 4 or about 12 weeks. Study results and caveats: Dominant CD4 TCR responses targeted spike regions 160-218 and 743-854. It was only 6 or 7 AZD1222 recipients who were seropositive at baseline.

Sequencing used immunoSEQ multiplex PCR; TCRdb keeps in-frame clones, though not all of them. The sample has 200,000 to 300,000 clones, approximately 93% seen once. Comment on this clone: The antigen remains unidentified.

Trimming removed 5 bases from V and 8 bases from J; junction bases left unmatched: 4. Germline CDR1 MNHNY, CDR2 SVGAGI (reference sequence). This CDR3 is built from 13 residues. The chain links TRBV6-6 to TRBJ2-2; 8 bases match TRBD2. The sequencing here drew on peripheral blood, taken on day 0 of AZD1222 vaccination. The receptor was derived from an adult in good health. The CDR3 coding sequence is TGTGCCAGCAGTCCGGGGGGGCAAGGGGAGCTGTTTTTT. As protein: CASSPGGQGELFF.